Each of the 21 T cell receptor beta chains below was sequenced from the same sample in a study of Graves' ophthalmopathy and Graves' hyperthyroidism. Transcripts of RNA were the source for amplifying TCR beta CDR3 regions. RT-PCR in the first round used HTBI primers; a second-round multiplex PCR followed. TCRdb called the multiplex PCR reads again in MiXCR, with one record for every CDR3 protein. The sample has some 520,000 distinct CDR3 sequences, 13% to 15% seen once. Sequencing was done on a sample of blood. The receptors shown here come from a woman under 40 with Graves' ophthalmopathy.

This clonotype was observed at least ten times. The CDR3 reads CASSEARREAKNIQYF. CDR3 in DNA: TGTGCCAGCAGTGAAGCCCGAAGGGAGGCCAAAAACATTCAGTACTTC. The chain links TRBV2 to TRBJ2-4, with D tentatively TRBD2 (5 bases). Germline loops: CDR1 SNHLY, CDR2 FYNNEI. This CDR3 has 16 amino acids. Trimming removed 0 bases at V and 1 base at J, with 10 bases between.

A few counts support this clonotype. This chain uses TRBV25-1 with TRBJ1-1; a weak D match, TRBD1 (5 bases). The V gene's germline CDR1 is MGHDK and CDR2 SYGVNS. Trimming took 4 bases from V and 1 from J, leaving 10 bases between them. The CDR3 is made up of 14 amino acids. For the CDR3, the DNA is TGTGCCAGCAGTGCATGGGACGGGAACACTGAAGCTTTCTTT. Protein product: CASSAWDGNTEAFF.

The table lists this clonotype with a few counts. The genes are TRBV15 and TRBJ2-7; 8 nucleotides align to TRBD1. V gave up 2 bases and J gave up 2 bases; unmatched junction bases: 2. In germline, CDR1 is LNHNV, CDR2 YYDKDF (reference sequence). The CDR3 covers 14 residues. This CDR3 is CATSRQGATYEQYF. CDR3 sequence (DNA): TGTGCCACCAGCAGACAGGGGGCTACCTACGAGCAGTACTTC.

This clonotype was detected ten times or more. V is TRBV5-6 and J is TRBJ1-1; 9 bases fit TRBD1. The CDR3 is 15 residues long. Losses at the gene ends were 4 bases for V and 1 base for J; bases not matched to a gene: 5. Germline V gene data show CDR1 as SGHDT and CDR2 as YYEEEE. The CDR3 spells CASSGTGRWNTEAFF. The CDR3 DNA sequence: TGTGCCAGCAGCGGGACAGGGAGATGGAACACTGAAGCTTTCTTT.

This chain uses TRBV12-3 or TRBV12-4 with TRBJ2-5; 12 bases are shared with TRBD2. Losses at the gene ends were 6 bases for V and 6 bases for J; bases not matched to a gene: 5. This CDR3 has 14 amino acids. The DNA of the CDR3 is TGTGCCAGCAGACTAGCGGGGGGCCATCAGACCCAGTACTTC. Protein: CASRLAGGHQTQYF.

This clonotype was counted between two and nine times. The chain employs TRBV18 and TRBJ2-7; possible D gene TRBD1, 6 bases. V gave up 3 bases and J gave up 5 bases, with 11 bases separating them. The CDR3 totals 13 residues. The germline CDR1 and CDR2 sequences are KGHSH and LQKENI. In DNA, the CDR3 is TGTGCCAGCTCACCGGGACACGGTGACGAGCAGTACTTC. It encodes CASSPGHGDEQYF.

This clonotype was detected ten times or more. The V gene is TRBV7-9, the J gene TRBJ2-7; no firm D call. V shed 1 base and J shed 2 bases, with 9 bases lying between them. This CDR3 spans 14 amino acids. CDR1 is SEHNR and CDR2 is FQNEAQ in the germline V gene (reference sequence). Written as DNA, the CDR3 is TGTGCCAGCAGCTTAGTTGAACAGACCTACGAGCAGTACTTC. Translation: CASSLVEQTYEQYF.

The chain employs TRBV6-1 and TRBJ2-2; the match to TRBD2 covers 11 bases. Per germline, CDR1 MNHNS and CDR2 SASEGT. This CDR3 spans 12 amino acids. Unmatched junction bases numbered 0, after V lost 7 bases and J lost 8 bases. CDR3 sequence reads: CASTSGRGELFF. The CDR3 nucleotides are TGTGCCAGCACTAGCGGGAGGGGGGAGCTGTTTTTT.

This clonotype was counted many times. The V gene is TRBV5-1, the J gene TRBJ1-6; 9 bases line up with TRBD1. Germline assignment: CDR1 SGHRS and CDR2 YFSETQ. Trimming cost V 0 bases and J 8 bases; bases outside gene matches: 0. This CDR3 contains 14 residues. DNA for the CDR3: TGCGCCAGCAGCTTGGGGACAGGGGATTCACCCCTCCACTTT. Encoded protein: CASSLGTGDSPLHF.

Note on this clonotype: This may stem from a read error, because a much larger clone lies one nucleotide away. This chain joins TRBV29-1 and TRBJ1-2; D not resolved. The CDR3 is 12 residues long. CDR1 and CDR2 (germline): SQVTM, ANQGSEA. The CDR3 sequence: CGVEGEDYGYTF. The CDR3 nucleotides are TGCGGCGTTGAGGGTGAGGACTATGGCTACACCTTC.

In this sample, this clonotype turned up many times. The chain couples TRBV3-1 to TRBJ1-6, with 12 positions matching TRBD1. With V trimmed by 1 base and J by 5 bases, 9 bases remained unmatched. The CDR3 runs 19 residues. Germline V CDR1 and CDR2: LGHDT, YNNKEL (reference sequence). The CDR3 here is CASSQGGTGGVRDNSPLHF. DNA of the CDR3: TGTGCCAGCAGCCAAGGGGGGACAGGGGGCGTAAGGGATAATTCACCCCTCCACTTT.

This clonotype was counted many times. The CDR3 loop is CASSSARSGKETQYF. The CDR3 region has the DNA TGTGCCAGCAGTTCGGCCCGCAGTGGGAAGGAGACCCAGTACTTC. The genes are TRBV6-2 or TRBV6-3 and TRBJ2-5; D gene uncertain. The V gene lost 4 bases and the J gene lost 5 bases, with 17 bases spanning the gap. Germline V gene data show CDR1 as MNHEY and CDR2 as SVGEGT. The length of the CDR3 is 15 residues.

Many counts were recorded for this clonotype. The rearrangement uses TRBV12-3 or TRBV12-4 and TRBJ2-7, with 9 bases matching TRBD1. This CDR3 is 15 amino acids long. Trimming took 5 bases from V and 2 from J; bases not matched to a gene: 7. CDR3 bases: TGTGCCAGCAGTCATGGGACAGGGCAGACCTACGAGCAGTACTTC. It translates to CASSHGTGQTYEQYF.

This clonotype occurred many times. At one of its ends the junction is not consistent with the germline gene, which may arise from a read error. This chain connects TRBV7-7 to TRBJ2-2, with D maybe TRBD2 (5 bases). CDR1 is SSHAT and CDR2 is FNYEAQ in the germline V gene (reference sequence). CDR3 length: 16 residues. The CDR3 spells CASSLGIGANTGELFF. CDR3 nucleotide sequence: TGTGCTAGCAGCTTAGGCATCGGGGCGAACACCGGGGAGCTGTTTTTT.

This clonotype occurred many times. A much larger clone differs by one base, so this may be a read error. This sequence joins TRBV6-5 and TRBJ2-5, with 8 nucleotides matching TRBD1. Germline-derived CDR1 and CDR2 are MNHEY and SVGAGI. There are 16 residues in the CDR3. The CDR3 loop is CASSYPHRTGQETKYF. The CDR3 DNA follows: TGTGCCAGCAGTTACCCTCATCGGACAGGGCAAGAGACCAAGTACTTC.

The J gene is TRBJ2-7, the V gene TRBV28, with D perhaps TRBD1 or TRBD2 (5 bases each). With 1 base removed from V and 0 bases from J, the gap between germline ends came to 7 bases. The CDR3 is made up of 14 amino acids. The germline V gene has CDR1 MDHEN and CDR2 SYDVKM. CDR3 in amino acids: CASSLYGASYEQYF. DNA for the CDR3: TGTGCCAGCAGTTTATACGGGGCCTCCTACGAGCAGTACTTC.

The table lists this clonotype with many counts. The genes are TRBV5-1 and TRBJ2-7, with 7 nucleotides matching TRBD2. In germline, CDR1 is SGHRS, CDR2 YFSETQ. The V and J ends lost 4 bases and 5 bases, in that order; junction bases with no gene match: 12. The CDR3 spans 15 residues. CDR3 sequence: CASSPLQGGSNEQYF. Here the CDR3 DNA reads TGCGCCAGCAGCCCCCTCCAGGGAGGGTCTAACGAGCAGTACTTC.

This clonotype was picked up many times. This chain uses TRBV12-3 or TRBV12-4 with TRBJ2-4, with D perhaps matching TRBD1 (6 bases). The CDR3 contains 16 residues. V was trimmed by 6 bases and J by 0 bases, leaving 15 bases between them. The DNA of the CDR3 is TGTGCCAGCAGCCCCGACAGGTCCCTAGCCAAAAACATTCAGTACTTC. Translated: CASSPDRSLAKNIQYF.

The CDR3 region has the DNA TGTGCCAGCAGCCCGGGCGTGTTGCTAGCGGGCCGAACTTCTGGGGCCAACGTCCTGACTTTC. Translation: CASSPGVLLAGRTSGANVLTF. This chain uses TRBV13 with TRBJ2-6; 8 positions match TRBD2. This CDR3 has 21 residues. Germline V gives CDR1 PRHDT, CDR2 FYEKMQ (reference sequence). Trimming at V came to 5 bases and at J to 1 base, leaving 19 bases not matched to a gene.

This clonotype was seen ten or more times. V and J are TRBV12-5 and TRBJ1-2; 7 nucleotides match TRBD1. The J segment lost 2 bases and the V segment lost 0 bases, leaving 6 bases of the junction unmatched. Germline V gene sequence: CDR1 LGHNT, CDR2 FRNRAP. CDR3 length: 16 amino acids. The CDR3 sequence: CASGLVLGQENYGYTF. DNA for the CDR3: TGTGCTAGTGGTTTGGTACTAGGACAGGAAAACTATGGCTACACCTTC.

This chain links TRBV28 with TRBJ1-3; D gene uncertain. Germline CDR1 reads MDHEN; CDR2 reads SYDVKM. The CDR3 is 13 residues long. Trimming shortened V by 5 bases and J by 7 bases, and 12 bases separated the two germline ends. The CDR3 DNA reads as TGTGCCAGCAGTCCGTTATCCGAGAACACCATATATTTT. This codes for CASSPLSENTIYF.